The present T cell receptor beta chain was sequenced within a study of cytomegalovirus exposure and HLA in healthy donors. This CDR3 has 14 amino acids. Trimming at V came to 4 bases and at J to 3 bases, leaving 7 bases not matched to a gene. Germline lookup yields CDR1 SGHDT and CDR2 YYEEEE. This clone occurred many times. The data were produced by immunoSEQ multiplex PCR, yet TCRdb's version contains in-frame clones alone and is incomplete. The profile shows approximately 160,000 clones, 70% to 90% of them singletons. The sequence derives from a woman aged 25 to 39 in good health and CMV-seronegative. Specimen: PBMCs. The V call is TRBV5-6, the J call TRBJ2-7; 7 bases line up with TRBD1. CDR3: CASSHGQALYEQYF. For the CDR3, the DNA is TGTGCCAGCAGCCACGGACAGGCGCTCTACGAGCAGTACTTC.